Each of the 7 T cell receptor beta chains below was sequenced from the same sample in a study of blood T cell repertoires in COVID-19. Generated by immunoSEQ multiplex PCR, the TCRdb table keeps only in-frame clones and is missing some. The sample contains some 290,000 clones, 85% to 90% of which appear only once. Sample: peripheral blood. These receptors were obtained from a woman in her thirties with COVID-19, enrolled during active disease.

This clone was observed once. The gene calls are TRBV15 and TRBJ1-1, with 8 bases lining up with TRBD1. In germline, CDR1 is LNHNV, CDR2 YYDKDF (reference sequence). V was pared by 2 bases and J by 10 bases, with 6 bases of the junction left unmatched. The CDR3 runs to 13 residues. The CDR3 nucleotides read TGTGCCACCAGCAGACAACAGACAGGGGTAGCTTTCTTT. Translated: CATSRQQTGVAFF.

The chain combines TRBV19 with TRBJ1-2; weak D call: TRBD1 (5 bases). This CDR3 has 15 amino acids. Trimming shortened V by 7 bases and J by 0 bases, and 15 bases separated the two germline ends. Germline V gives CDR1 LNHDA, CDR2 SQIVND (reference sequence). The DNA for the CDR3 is TGTGCCAGTACCCTCAGGGCACCAGCTAACTATGGCTACACCTTC. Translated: CASTLRAPANYGYTF.

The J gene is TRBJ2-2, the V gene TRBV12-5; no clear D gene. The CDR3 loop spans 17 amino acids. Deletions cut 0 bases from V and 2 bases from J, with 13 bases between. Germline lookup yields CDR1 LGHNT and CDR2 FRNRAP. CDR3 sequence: CASGLVLGRANTGELFF. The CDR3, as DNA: TGTGCTAGTGGTTTGGTACTGGGCAGAGCAAACACCGGGGAGCTGTTTTTT.

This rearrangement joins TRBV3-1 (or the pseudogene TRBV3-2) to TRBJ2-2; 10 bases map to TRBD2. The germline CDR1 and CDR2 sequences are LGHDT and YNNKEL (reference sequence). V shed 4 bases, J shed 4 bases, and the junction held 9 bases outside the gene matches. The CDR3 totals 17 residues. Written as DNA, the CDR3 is TGTGCCAGCAGCCGGTTCCTAGCGGGGGTTACCACCGGGGAGCTGTTTTTT. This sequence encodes CASSRFLAGVTTGELFF.

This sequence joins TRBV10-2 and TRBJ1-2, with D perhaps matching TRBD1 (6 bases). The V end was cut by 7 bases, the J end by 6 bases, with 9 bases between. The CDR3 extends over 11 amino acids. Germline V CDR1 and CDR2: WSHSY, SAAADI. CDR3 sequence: CASNPGDGYTF. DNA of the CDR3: TGCGCCAGCAACCCAGGGGATGGCTACACCTTC.

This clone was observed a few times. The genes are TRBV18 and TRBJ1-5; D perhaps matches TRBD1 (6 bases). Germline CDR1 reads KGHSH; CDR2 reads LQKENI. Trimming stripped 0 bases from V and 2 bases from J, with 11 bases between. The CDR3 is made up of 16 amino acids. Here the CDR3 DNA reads TGTGCCAGCTCACCACCGGGGGCAGGGGGCAATCAGCCCCAGCATTTT. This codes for CASSPPGAGGNQPQHF. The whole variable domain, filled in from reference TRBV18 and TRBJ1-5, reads NAGVMQNPRHLVRRRGQEARLRCSPMKGHSHVYWYRQLPEEGLKFMVYLQKENIIDESGMPKERFSAEFPKEGPSILRIQQVVRGDSAAYFCASSPPGAGGNQPQHFGDGTRLSIL.

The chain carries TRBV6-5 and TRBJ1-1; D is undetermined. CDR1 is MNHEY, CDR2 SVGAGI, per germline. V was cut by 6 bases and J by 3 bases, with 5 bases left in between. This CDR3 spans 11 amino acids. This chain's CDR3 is CASSLDTEAFF. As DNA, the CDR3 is TGTGCCAGCAGCTTAGACACTGAAGCTTTCTTT.